This T cell receptor (beta chain) comes out of a study of neoadjuvant anti-PD-1 for oral cavity cancer. At the level of the study: Before surgery, most patients got three to four biweekly 3 mg/kg nivolumab doses. Patients without progression got a fourth dose around day 43.

Clones were read by immunoSEQ multiplex PCR, and TCRdb kept only the in-frame ones, dropping some. The top ten hold around 2.5% of the sample, which has about 14,000 clones, about 70% seen once. Noted time point: after neoadjuvant nivolumab, at surgical resection. The source of this sequence is a person between 35 and 79 years old with oral cavity squamous cell carcinoma. The sample in question was PBMCs, obtained after nivolumab (anti-PD-1) treatment.

CDR3 DNA sequence: TGTGCCAGCACCCCTGGGGTGCGGGAGACCCAGTACTTC. Amino acids: CASTPGVRETQYF. The chain has TRBV6-6 and TRBJ2-5; D is uncertain. V dropped 7 bases and J dropped 5 bases, with 14 bases sitting between them. CDR3 length: 13 residues. Looked up from germline, CDR1 is MNHNY and CDR2 is SVGAGI (reference sequence).